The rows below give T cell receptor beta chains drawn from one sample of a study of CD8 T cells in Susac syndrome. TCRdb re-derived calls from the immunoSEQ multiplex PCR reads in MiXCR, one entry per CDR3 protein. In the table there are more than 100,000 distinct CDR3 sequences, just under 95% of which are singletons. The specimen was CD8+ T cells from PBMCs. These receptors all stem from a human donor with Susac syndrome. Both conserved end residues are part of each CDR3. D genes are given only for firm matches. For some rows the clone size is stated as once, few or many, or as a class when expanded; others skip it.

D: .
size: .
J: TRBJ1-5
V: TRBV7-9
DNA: TGTGCCAGCAGCTTAGGAGGAGTCCATCAGCCCCAGCATTTT
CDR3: CASSLGGVHQPQHF

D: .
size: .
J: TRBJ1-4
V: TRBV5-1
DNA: TGCGCCAGCAGGGACACCACTAATGAAAAACTGTTTTTT
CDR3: CASRDTTNEKLFF

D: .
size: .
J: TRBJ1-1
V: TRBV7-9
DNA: TGTGCCAGCAGGCCCGGACGCAACACTGAAGCTTTCTTT
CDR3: CASRPGRNTEAFF

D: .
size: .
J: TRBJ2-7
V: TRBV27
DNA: TGTGCCAGCAGTTTAGGCCCGGCGAGCTCCTACGAGCAGTACTTC
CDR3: CASSLGPASSYEQYF

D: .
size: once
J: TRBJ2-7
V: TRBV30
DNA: TGTGCCTGGAGGGACGGCAGCTCCTACGAGCAGTACTTC
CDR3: CAWRDGSSYEQYF

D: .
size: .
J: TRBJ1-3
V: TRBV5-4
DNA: TGTGCCAGCAGCTTGGCCCCCCGGGATTATTCTGGAAACACCATATATTTT
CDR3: CASSLAPRDYSGNTIYF

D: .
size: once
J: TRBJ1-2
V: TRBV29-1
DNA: TGCAGCGTTAACGGACCCTATGGCTACACCTTC
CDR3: CSVNGPYGYTF

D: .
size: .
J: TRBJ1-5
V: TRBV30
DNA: TGTGCCTGGAGTCCGGGACTCAATTCCCAGCCCCAGCATTTT
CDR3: CAWSPGLNSQPQHF

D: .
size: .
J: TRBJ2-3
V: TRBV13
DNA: TGTGCCAGCAGCGATGGACAGCTCGCAGATACGCAGTATTTT
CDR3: CASSDGQLADTQYF

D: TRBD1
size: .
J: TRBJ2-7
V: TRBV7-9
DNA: TGTGCCAGCAGCACGCGTGACAGGGACGAGCAGTACTTC
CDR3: CASSTRDRDEQYF

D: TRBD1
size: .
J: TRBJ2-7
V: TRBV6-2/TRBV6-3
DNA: TGTGCCAGCAGTTACTCCTTTCGACAGGGAGCGATGTACTTC
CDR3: CASSYSFRQGAMYF

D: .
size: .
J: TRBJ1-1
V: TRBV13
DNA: TGTGCCAGCAGCACTACAGCTTATCCGGCTTTCTTT
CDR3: CASSTTAYPAFF

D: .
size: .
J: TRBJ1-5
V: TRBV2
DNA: TGTGCCAGCAGGAGGGATAGCAATCAGCCCCAGCATTTT
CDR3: CASRRDSNQPQHF

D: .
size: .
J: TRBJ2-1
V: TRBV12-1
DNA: TGTGCCAGCAGCTTTGCCGGGCTAGCGTTCTTC
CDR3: CASSFAGLAFF

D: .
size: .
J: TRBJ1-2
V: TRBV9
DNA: TGTGCCAGCAGCGCCCCAGGGAACCCTAACTATGGCTACACCTTC
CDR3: CASSAPGNPNYGYTF

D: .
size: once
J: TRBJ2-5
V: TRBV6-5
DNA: TGTGCCAGCAGCTATAGCACAGGGACGATCGAGACCCAGTACTTC
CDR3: CASSYSTGTIETQYF

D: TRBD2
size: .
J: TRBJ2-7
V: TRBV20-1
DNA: TGCAGTGCCCCCGGAGCTAGCGGGGACCACGAGCAGTACTTC
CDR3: CSAPGASGDHEQYF

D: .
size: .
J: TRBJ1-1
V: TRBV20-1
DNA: TGCAGTGCTAGAGCCGAGTTTACTGGGACTGAAGCTTTCTTT
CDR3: CSARAEFTGTEAFF

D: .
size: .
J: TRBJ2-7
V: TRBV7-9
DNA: TGTGCCAGCAGCTTACCCCAGACGGGGAATTCCTACGAGCAGTACTTC
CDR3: CASSLPQTGNSYEQYF

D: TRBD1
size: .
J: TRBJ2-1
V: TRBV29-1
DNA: TGCAGCGTCTTAGGGACAGGGTTGAACAATGAGCAGTTCTTC
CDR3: CSVLGTGLNNEQFF

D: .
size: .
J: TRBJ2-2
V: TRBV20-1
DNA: TGCAGTGCTATCCCTCAGGGGAGGGGCGGGGAGCTGTTTTTT
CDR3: CSAIPQGRGGELFF

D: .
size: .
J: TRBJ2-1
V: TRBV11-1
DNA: TGTGCCAGCAGCTTAGCCGGGACTGACTACAATGAGCAGTTCTTC
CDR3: CASSLAGTDYNEQFF

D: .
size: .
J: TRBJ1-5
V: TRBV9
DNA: TGTGCCAGCAGCGTAGGGACGGGAGGGGATCAGCCCCAGCATTTT
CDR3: CASSVGTGGDQPQHF

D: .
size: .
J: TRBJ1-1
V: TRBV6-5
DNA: TGTGCCAGCAGTGGTAAAGGATTTAGCACTGAAGCTTTCTTT
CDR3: CASSGKGFSTEAFF

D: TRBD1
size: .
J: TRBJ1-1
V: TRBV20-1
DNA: TGCAGTGCTGCAAATCGACAGGGGAACACTGAAGCTTTCTTT
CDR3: CSAANRQGNTEAFF

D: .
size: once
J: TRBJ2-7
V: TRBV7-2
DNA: TGTGCCAGCAGCCATATTCGACCTGTGGTGGGCGAGCAGTACTTC
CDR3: CASSHIRPVVGEQYF

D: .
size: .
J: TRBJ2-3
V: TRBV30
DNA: TGTGCCTGGGCCCCGGATGCTTTGTGGGATACGCAGTATTTT
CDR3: CAWAPDALWDTQYF